The clone carrying this TCR beta chain was counted a few times. Its specificity is not known. The CDR3 runs 14 residues. Germline-derived CDR1 and CDR2 are LNHDA and SQIVND (reference sequence). Trimming took off 4 bases at V and 6 bases at J, with 13 bases between the two ends. Patients had newly diagnosed, untreated stage II-IVA oral cavity squamous cell carcinoma. These oral cavity squamous cell carcinomas were HPV-negative and locally advanced. This table comes from immunoSEQ multiplex PCR, and its TCRdb copy is limited to in-frame clones, with some not included. The repertoire holds around 15,000 clones, with roughly 69% as singletons. This record belongs to a study of neoadjuvant anti-PD-1 for oral cavity cancer. The overall study: Patients without progression got a fourth dose around day 43. The study's findings and limits: Higher pretreatment Treg/Th17 ratios tracked higher pretreatment blood clonality.

The sequenced sample was PBMCs, obtained before nivolumab (anti-PD-1) treatment. The chain recombines TRBV19 with TRBJ1-5; possible D gene TRBD1, 5 bases. The clonotype originates from a person between 35 and 79 years old with oral cavity squamous cell carcinoma. Written as DNA, the CDR3 is TGTGCCAGTAGTACGGGTCAGGGAGCTCAGCCCCAGCATTTT. Translation: CASSTGQGAQPQHF.